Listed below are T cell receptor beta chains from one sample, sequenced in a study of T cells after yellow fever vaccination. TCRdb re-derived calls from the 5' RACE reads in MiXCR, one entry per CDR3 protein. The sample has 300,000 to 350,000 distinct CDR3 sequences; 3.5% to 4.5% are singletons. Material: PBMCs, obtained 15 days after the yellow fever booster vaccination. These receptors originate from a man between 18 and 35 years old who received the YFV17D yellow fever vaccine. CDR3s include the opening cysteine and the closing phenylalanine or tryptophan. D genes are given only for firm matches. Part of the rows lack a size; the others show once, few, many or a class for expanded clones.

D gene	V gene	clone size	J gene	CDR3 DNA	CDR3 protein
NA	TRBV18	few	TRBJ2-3	TGTGCCAGCTCGCCCGCCGGGACGGCTAGCACAGATACGCAGTATTTT	CASSPAGTASTDTQYF
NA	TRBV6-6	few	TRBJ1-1	TGTGCCAGCAGTTACCCGAACGAGAACCGGGCCACCACTGAAGCTTTCTTT	CASSYPNENRATTEAFF
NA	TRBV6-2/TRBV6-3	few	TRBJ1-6	TGTGCCAGCAGTTTTCGCCGAGGACCCTCCAGGGGTCCGGGTGATTCACCCCTCCACTTT	CASSFRRGPSRGPGDSPLHF
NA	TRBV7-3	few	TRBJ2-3	TGTGCCAGCAGCTCCTCGACTAGCACAGATACGCAGTATTTT	CASSSSTSTDTQYF
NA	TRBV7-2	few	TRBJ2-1	TGTGCCAGCAGCATCGGGGCCTACAATGAGCAGTTCTTC	CASSIGAYNEQFF
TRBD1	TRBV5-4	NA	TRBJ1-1	TGTGCCAGCAGCTCGACAGGGCCCCCTGAAGCTTTCTTT	CASSSTGPPEAFF
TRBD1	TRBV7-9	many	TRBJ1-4	TGTGCCAGCAGCTCGGGAGGACAGGGGCTTGAAAAACTGTTTTTT	CASSSGGQGLEKLFF
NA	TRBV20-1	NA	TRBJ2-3	TGCAGTGCCCAGCCTCTTGATACGCAGTATTTT	CSAQPLDTQYF
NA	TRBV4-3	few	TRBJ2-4	TGCGCCAGCAGCCAAGATTTTCTCGCCAGGGTGGGGGCCTTTTCAAACATTCAGTACTTC	CASSQDFLARVGAFSNIQYF
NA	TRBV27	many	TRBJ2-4	TGTGCCAGCAGTTTAGGGGCCCGCTTAGCCAAAAACATTCAGTACTTC	CASSLGARLAKNIQYF
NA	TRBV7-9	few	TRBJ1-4	TGTGCCAGCGCCCCCCCGGCCGGGGGGAGTGGAAAACTGTTTTTT	CASAPPAGGSGKLFF
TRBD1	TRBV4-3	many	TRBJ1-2	TGCGCCAGCAGCCAAGTAATAACAGGGGATGGCTACACCTTC	CASSQVITGDGYTF
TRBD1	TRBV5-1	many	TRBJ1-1	TGCGCCAGCAGTGGACAGGGGAACACTGAAGCTTTCTTT	CASSGQGNTEAFF
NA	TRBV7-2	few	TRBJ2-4	TGTGCCAGCAGCCCCGAGAAGGGGGGAGCGGCCAAAAACATTCAGTACTTC	CASSPEKGGAAKNIQYF
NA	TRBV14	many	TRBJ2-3	TGTGCCAGCAGCCAAGTTTGGACAGATACGCAGTATTTT	CASSQVWTDTQYF
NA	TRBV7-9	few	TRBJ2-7	TGTGCCAGCTCGCTTGAGGCCTACGAGCAGTACTTC	CASSLEAYEQYF
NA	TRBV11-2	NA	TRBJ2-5	TGTGCCAGCAGCTTTGACCAATGGGGAGAGACCCAGTACTTC	CASSFDQWGETQYF
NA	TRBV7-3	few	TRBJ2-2	TGTGCCAGCAGCCCGCCTAGGGGGGGAGCCAACACCGGGGAGCTGTTTTTT	CASSPPRGGANTGELFF
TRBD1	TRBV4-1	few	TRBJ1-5	TGCGCCAGCAGCCAGCCTGACAGGGTTTGGGGTCAGCCCCAGCATTTT	CASSQPDRVWGQPQHF
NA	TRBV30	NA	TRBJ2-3	TGTGCCTGGGGATCAACAGATACGCAGTATTTT	CAWGSTDTQYF
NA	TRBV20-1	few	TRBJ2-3	TGCAGTGCTCAACCCTTCGGGGGAACAGATACGCAGTATTTT	CSAQPFGGTDTQYF
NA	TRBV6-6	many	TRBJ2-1	TGTGCCAGCAGTTACGTCTCTAGCAATGAGCAGTTCTTC	CASSYVSSNEQFF
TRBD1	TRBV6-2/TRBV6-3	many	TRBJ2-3	TGTGCCAGCATTCCAGGGGGACAGTTCACAGATACGCAGTATTTT	CASIPGGQFTDTQYF
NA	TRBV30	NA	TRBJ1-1	TGTGCCTGGAGTGGGAGGAACACTGAAGCTTTCTTT	CAWSGRNTEAFF
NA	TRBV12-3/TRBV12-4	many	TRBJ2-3	TGTGCCAGCAGTTTCCCGGGTGTAGATACGCAGTATTTT	CASSFPGVDTQYF
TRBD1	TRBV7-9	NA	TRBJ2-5	TGTGCCAGCAGCTTAGCCAGGGGGCATATAGAGACCCAGTACTTC	CASSLARGHIETQYF
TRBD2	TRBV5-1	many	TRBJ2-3	TGCGCCAGCAGCATTAGCGGGGGCGCTAGCACAGATACGCAGTATTTT	CASSISGGASTDTQYF
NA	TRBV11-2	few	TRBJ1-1	TGTGCCAGCACCCGTTCCCAGGGGAACACTGAAGCTTTCTTT	CASTRSQGNTEAFF
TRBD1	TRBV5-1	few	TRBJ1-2	TGCGCCAGCACCTTCGGACAGGGGGAATATGGCTACACCTTC	CASTFGQGEYGYTF
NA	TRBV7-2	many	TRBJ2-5	TGTGCCAGCAGCCTATCCCCTCAAGAGACCCAGTACTTC	CASSLSPQETQYF
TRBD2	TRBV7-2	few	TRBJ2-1	TGTGCCAGCAGCCTGCATGGACTAGGGAATGACAATGAGCAGTTCTTC	CASSLHGLGNDNEQFF
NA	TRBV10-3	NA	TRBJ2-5	TGTGCCATCAGCGTCCGGGGAAGCCATCCGGAGACCCAGTACTTC	CAISVRGSHPETQYF
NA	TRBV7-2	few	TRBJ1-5	TGTGCCAGCAGCTTAGTAGGGGCACGTCAGCCCCAGCATTTT	CASSLVGARQPQHF
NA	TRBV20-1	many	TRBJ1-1	TGCAGTGCTAGAGACCCGACAGTGAACACTGAAGCTTTCTTT	CSARDPTVNTEAFF
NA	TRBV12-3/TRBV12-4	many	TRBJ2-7	TGTGCCAGTTCAGGGTTCGAGCAGTACTTC	CASSGFEQYF
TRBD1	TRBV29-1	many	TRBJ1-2	TGCAGCGTAGAAACCCGGGACAGAAACTATGGCTACACCTTC	CSVETRDRNYGYTF
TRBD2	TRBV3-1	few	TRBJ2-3	TGTGCCAGCAGCCAAGATATCCCCGGGCTAGCGGGGGGAGATACGCAGTATTTT	CASSQDIPGLAGGDTQYF
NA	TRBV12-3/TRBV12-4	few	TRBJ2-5	TGTGCCAGCAGACACACTGAGGGGGAGACCCAGTACTTC	CASRHTEGETQYF
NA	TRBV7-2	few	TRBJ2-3	TGTGCCAGCAGCTTATCGCGTGGGCGGGGCGGTGATACGCAGTATTTT	CASSLSRGRGGDTQYF
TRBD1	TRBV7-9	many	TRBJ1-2	TGTGCCAGCGACAGGGGGGAGCTTAACTATGGCTACACCTTC	CASDRGELNYGYTF
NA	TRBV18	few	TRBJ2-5	TGTGCCAGCTCACCCCCAGGGGCATCAGGAGAGACCCAGTACTTC	CASSPPGASGETQYF
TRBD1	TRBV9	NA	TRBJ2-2	TGTGCCAGCAGCGTCCGGGACAGGGGAACCGGGGAGCTGTTTTTT	CASSVRDRGTGELFF
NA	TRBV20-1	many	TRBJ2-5	TGCAGTGCTAACCCCTCGACTAGTTTGGAGACCCAGTACTTC	CSANPSTSLETQYF
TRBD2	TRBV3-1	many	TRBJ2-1	TGTGCCAGCAGCCAAAGGACTAGCTACAATGAGCAGTTCTTC	CASSQRTSYNEQFF
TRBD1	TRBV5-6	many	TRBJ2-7	TGTGCCAGCAGCTCACTAGGGTCCTGGGACAGGGTTGGGGCTGAGTACTTC	CASSSLGSWDRVGAEYF
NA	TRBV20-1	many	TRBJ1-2	TGCAGTGCTAGAGATTTTCCAGCTAACTATGGCTACACCTTC	CSARDFPANYGYTF
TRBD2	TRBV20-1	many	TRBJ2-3	TGCAGTGCTAGCCTAGCGGGGGGGAACACAGATACGCAGTATTTT	CSASLAGGNTDTQYF
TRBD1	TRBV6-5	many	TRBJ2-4	TGTGCCAGCAGCCAACAGGGGAGAAACATTCAGTACTTC	CASSQQGRNIQYF
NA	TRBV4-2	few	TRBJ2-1	TGTGCCAGCAGCCAACACTCAGGGGACAATGAGCAGTTCTTC	CASSQHSGDNEQFF
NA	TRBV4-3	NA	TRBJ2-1	TGCGCCAGCAGCCAAGATTCGGTCTCCTACAATGAGCAGTTCTTC	CASSQDSVSYNEQFF
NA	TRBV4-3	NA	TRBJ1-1	TGCGCCAGCAGCCAAGCAACCCCGAGGGGTGACACTGAAGCTTTCTTT	CASSQATPRGDTEAFF